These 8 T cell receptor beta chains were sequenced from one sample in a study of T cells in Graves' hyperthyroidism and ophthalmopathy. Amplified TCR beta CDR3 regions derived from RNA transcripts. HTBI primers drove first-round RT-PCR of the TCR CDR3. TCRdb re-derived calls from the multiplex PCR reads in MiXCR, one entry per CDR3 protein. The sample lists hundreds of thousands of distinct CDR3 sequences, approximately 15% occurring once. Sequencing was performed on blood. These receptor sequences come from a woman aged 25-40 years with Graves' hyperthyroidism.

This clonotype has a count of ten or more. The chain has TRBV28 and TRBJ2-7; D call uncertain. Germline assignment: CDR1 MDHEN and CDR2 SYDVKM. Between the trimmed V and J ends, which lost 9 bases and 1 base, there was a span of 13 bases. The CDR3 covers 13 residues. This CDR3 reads CASRRTGSYEQYF. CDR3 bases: TGTGCCAGTCGACGGACCGGGTCCTACGAGCAGTACTTC.

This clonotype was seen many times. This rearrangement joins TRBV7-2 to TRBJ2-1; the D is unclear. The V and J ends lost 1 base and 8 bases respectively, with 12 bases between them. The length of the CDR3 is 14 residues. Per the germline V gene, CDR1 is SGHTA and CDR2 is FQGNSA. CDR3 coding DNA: TGTGCCAGCAGCTTAGATCCTAGTACGGATGAGCAGTTCTTC. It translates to CASSLDPSTDEQFF.

CDR3 residues: CASSINTYEQYF. CDR3 bases: TGTGCCAGTAGTATAAACACCTACGAGCAGTACTTC. The V and J genes are TRBV19 and TRBJ2-7; D unresolved. CDR1 and CDR2 (germline): LNHDA, SQIVND (reference sequence). CDR3 length: 12 residues. With 2 bases removed from V and 2 bases from J, the gap between germline ends came to 4 bases.

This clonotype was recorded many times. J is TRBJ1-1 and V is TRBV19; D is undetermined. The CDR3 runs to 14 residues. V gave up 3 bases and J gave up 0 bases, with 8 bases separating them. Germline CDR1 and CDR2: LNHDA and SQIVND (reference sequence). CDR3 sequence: CASSIRPLNTEAFF. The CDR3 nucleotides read TGTGCCAGTAGTATTCGCCCGTTGAACACTGAAGCTTTCTTT.

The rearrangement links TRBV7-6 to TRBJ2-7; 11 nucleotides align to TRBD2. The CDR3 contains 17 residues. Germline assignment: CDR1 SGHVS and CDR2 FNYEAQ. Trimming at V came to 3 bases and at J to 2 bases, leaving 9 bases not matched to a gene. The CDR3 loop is CASSLELAGALPYEQYF. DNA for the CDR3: TGTGCCAGCAGCTTGGAACTAGCGGGGGCCCTTCCCTACGAGCAGTACTTC. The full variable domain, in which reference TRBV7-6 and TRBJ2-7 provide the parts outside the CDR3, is GAGVSQSPRYKVTKRGQDVALRCDPISGHVSLYWYRQALGQGPEFLTYFNYEAQQDKSGLPNDRFSAERPEGSISTLTIQRTEQRDSAMYRCASSLELAGALPYEQYFGPGTRLTVT.

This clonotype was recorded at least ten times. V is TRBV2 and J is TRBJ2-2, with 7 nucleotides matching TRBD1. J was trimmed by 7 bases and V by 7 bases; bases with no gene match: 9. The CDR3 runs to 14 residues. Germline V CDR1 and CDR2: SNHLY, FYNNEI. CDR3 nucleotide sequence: TGTGCCAGCAAAGAGACAGGGATCGGCGGGGAGCTGTTTTTT. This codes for CASKETGIGGELFF.

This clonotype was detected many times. The CDR3 reads CATSETPSWVATDTQYF. In DNA, the CDR3 is TGTGCCACCAGTGAAACCCCTAGTTGGGTCGCTACAGATACGCAGTATTTT. V gene TRBV24-1 combines with J gene TRBJ2-3; D uncertain. Germline CDR1 and CDR2: KGHDR and SFDVKD. V dropped 4 bases and J dropped 3 bases, with 19 bases sitting between them. The CDR3 is 17 amino acids.

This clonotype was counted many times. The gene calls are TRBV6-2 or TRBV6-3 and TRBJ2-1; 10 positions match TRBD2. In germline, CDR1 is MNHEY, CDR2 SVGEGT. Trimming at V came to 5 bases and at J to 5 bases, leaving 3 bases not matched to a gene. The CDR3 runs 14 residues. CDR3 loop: CASSRLAGHNEQFF. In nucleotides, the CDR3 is TGTGCCAGCAGTCGACTAGCGGGTCACAATGAGCAGTTCTTC.